The entry below gives a single TCR beta chain sequence along with its context. What this receptor recognizes is not known. Per-nucleotide qualities are absent, and no much larger clonotype sits a single base away. The cysteine opens and the phenylalanine closes a CDR3 of 14 amino acids. Of the read, only the CDR3 DNA is kept; its 42 bases are in frame from base 1. The germline V gene provides CDR1 SGHRS and CDR2 YFSETQ. The germline ends are 9 bases apart after V is trimmed by 2 bases and J by 1 base. TCRbeta CDR3 regions were amplified from genomic DNA by means of the immunoSEQ Assay, a bias-controlled multiplex PCR. The study's processing was this. Nucleated cell counts per sample were estimated from amplification of reference gene primers within the assay. Sequence reads were collapsed and filtered to measure the absolute abundance of every unique TCRbeta CDR3 rearrangement. For each sample, productive Simpson clonality was calculated by taking the square root of Simpson's diversity index across productive rearrangements. The source is immuneACCESS, and TCRdb retained only in-frame sequences with V and J called. Part of the clones is not carried over; for the studies checked, unresolved V genes explain less than half of this, and the remainder is unexplained. The V and J calls and clone size were taken over from that table, and D and trimming were inferred from the DNA. In this sample the table shows 320,000 or so clones, more than 75% of which occur a single time. The ten biggest clones cover approximately 0.93% of the sample.

These data originate in a study of blood T cell repertoires in COVID-19 (dated by TCRdb to about 2020). About the investigation overall: Samples from collaborators originated in the United States, Italy and Spain and spanned both the acute and convalescent phases of COVID-19. The material from the prospective study consisted of cDNA or gDNA derived from T cells, B-cell-depleted T cells, or PBMCs. Deeply sampled blood TCRbeta repertoires from subjects exposed to, actively infected with, or recovered from COVID-19 were included in the dataset. The repertoires were released in a freely available public database intended as a resource for research on the immune response to SARS-CoV-2. Samples came from the ongoing ImmuneRACE study (first 160 participants) plus 1,254 subjects from 6 global collaborators. Sample metadata almost always included a de-identified subject ID, COVID-19 status, age in years and sex. Where HLA class I and class II types were available, the types were taken from metadata supplied by the sample provider, not from assay-based typing.

The full study reports these points: Clinical and demographic metadata were provided uncurated, with the amount varying by source and participant.

Participants in the prospective study were aged roughly 18 to 90 years, lived in 20 to 30 United States geographic areas, and enrolled through a virtual design. To assign participants to cohorts, the prospective study relied on clinical history that participants themselves reported in a screening survey and a study questionnaire. For ImmuneRACE Cohort 3, a participant was defined as recovered based on two consecutive negative NP/OP PCR tests, clearance by a healthcare professional, or resolution of symptoms. In the prospective study, mobile phlebotomists collected whole blood, serum and a nasopharyngeal or oropharyngeal swab from each participant. Prospective study participants could optionally give additional blood draws and questionnaires over an approximately 2-month period. Before DNA extraction, prospective study blood samples were shipped either frozen or at room temperature.

In this chain, TRBV5-1 is recombined with TRBJ1-1, with TRBD1 perhaps the D gene, on 6 matching bases. Source material: PBMCs or T cells enriched from blood (not recorded which). The TCR comes from a woman in her twenties or thirties who had recovered from COVID-19. The CDR3 here reads CASSFRDKNTEAFF. The nucleotide sequence reads as follows: TGCGCCAGCAGCTTCCGGGACAAGAACACTGAAGCTTTCTTT.